This T cell receptor beta chain comes out of a study of blood T cells in healthy people across ages. Study information: Template switching retrieved approximately one barcoded beta molecule for each two T cells.

Primers used in a second PCR of roughly 7 to 11 cycles were a sample-barcoded 5' primer and a J-beta primer mix. Each CDR3 protein gets one entry after TCRdb re-called the 5' RACE reads with MiXCR. The table lists 1.8 million or so distinct CDR3 sequences, 35% to 50% of them singletons, with 23% in the top ten. The CDR3 sequence is 15 residues long. V was clipped by 3 bases and J by 2 bases; unmatched bases: 6. The germline V gene has CDR1 SEHNR and CDR2 FQNEAQ (reference sequence). In its sample, this clonotype was seen a few times. Its antigen is still unknown. General study results and limits: Donor CMV infection status was unknown, possibly confounding age-related changes in expanded clonotypes. Age brought a roughly linear fall in TCR beta diversity measured per million T cells.

The individuals who served as donors were healthy Caucasians living in Russia, aged about 6 to 90. The sequence was collected from a human donor in good health. The rearrangement uses TRBV7-9 and TRBJ2-5, with 7 bases identical to TRBD1. The sample consisted of blood. The CDR3 loop reads CASSFFRDSQETQYF. The CDR3 nucleotides read TGTGCCAGCAGCTTTTTTCGGGACAGTCAAGAGACCCAGTACTTC.